The rows below give T cell receptor beta chains drawn from one sample of a study of T-cell memory formation after mild COVID-19. Using its own MiXCR run on the 5' RACE reads, TCRdb lists one record per CDR3 protein. The table includes more than 200,000 distinct CDR3 sequences, around 15% detected once. Sequencing was carried out using PBMCs or a T cell subset sorted from them (not recorded which). Receptors originate from a man between 18 and 35 years old who had mild COVID-19 (a few samples of this study predate the infection). Cell type and time point are not known. CDR3s include the opening cysteine and the closing phenylalanine or tryptophan. The D gene is left open where the match is weak. Clone size, where shown, is once, few, many, or a class for clones that have expanded.

abundance	v_gene	d_gene	j_gene	CDR3nt	CDR3aa
many	TRBV9	.	TRBJ2-1	TGTGCCAGCAGTAGGCAGAGCTCCTACAATGAGCAGTTCTTC	CASSRQSSYNEQFF
.	TRBV6-1	.	TRBJ2-3	TGTGCCAGCAGTGAACATCCGGGATCAGATACGCAGTATTTT	CASSEHPGSDTQYF
.	TRBV5-1	.	TRBJ2-7	TGCGCCAGTAGACCCGGTGACAATCCCCTCGAGCAGTACTTC	CASRPGDNPLEQYF
few	TRBV18	.	TRBJ2-1	TGTGCCAGCTCACCACCAGGGGAGAATGAGCAGTTCTTC	CASSPPGENEQFF
many	TRBV20-1	.	TRBJ2-1	TGCAGTGCTAGCCCGCGGGACGGGGTCTACAATGAGCAGTTCTTC	CSASPRDGVYNEQFF
.	TRBV5-6	.	TRBJ2-1	TGTGCCAGCACCCTCAACAGGAATGAGCAGTTCTTC	CASTLNRNEQFF
.	TRBV12-3/TRBV12-4	TRBD1	TRBJ2-1	TGTGCCAGCAGTGACCCCTCTCCCGGGACAGGCCAGTTCTTC	CASSDPSPGTGQFF
.	TRBV29-1	.	TRBJ1-1	TGCAGCCTTCTCGAGGGGCCGGGCACTGAAGCTTTCTTT	CSLLEGPGTEAFF
.	TRBV19	.	TRBJ1-2	TGTGCCAGTAGTACGAGGGCAGGATTGAGTGGCTACACCTTC	CASSTRAGLSGYTF
many	TRBV5-1	.	TRBJ1-2	TGCGCCAGCAGCGTAACACGTTCAGCTAACTATGGCTACACCTTC	CASSVTRSANYGYTF
.	TRBV6-4	.	TRBJ1-1	TGTGCCAGCAGTGACTCAGGGACGGGGGGCACTGAAGCTTTCTTT	CASSDSGTGGTEAFF
few	TRBV5-4	TRBD1	TRBJ2-5	TGTGCCAGCAGCCTCGGACAGGGGACCCGAGAGACCCAGTACTTC	CASSLGQGTRETQYF
.	TRBV7-2	.	TRBJ2-2	TGTGCCAGCAGCTACGGCCCGACCTGGGGCGGGGAGCTGTTTTTT	CASSYGPTWGGELFF
.	TRBV6-5	TRBD1	TRBJ1-2	TGTGCCAGCAGTTACGGACAGGGGCGCGGCTACACCTTC	CASSYGQGRGYTF
many	TRBV5-1	.	TRBJ2-6	TGCGCCAGCAGCTTTGGAATCTCTGGGGCCAACGTCCTGACTTTC	CASSFGISGANVLTF
.	TRBV20-1	TRBD1	TRBJ2-1	TGCAGTGCTCCTAGTACAGGGGCCAATGAGCAGTTCTTC	CSAPSTGANEQFF
.	TRBV6-5	TRBD1	TRBJ2-7	TGTGCCAGCAAACGACAGGGGACTCCCTACGAGCAGTACTTC	CASKRQGTPYEQYF
few	TRBV7-6	.	TRBJ1-4	TGTGCCAGCAGCTTATTCCCCATACAGGATGAAAAACTGTTTTTT	CASSLFPIQDEKLFF
many	TRBV7-2	.	TRBJ2-7	TGTGCCAGCAGCCCGTACTACGAGCAGTACTTC	CASSPYYEQYF
many	TRBV7-2	.	TRBJ1-2	TGTGCCAGCAGCTTAGCGCCAGGGGCCGTTGGCTACACCTTC	CASSLAPGAVGYTF
few	TRBV30	.	TRBJ1-1	TGTGCCTGGAGTCCGGTCGGGGAGAAGAACACTGAAGCTTTCTTT	CAWSPVGEKNTEAFF
.	TRBV7-2	.	TRBJ1-5	TGTGCCAGCAGCTTTCTCGGGCAGCCCCAGCATTTT	CASSFLGQPQHF